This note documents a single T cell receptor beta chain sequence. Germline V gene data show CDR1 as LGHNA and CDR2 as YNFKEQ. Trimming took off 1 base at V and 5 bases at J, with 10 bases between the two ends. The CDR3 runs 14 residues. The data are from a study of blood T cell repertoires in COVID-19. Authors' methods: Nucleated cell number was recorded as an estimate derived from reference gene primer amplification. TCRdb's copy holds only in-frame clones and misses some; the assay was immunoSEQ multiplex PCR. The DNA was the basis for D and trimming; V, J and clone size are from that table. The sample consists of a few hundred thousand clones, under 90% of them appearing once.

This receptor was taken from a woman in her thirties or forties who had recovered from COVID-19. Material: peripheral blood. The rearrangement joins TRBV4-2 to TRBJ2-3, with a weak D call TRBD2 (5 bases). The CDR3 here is CASSQAAGEDTQYF. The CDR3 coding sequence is TGTGCCAGCAGCCAAGCAGCCGGGGAAGATACGCAGTATTTT.